This T cell receptor (beta chain) was obtained from a study of blood T cell repertoires in COVID-19. Across the study: The United States, Italy and Spain were the sources of the acute and convalescent COVID-19 samples. In each case, the material was cDNA or gDNA derived from T cells, B-cell-depleted T cells, or PBMCs.

Germline trimming cut 2 bases from V and 2 bases from J; bases unmatched to any gene: 6. The germline gives CDR1 MNHEY, CDR2 SVGAGI. CDR3 size: 15 residues. Participants reported their clinical history, and cohort assignment relied on those reports. Under the authors' procedure: How many nucleated cells were present was estimated from reference gene primer amplification. This table comes from immunoSEQ multiplex PCR, and its TCRdb copy is limited to in-frame clones, with some not included. V, J and clone size are taken as reported in that table, and D and trimming were inferred from the DNA itself. The sample records about 350,000 clones, around nine tenths being singletons.

The chain recombines TRBV6-5 with TRBJ2-7; 7 bases map to TRBD1. Input material: PBMCs or T cells enriched from blood (not recorded which). This clonotype was obtained from a woman younger than 45 who had been exposed to COVID-19. The CDR3 nucleotides are TGTGCCAGCAGTTACGGGGCCGGGACAGCCTACGAGCAGTACTTC. It is translated as CASSYGAGTAYEQYF.